These T cell receptor beta chains were read from a single sample in a study of Graves' ophthalmopathy and Graves' hyperthyroidism. TCRdb re-derived calls from the multiplex PCR reads in MiXCR, one entry per CDR3 protein. The repertoire has 350,000 to 450,000 distinct CDR3 sequences, about 21% of them found once; the top ten carry around 3%. What was sequenced was peripheral blood. The receptors shown here come from a woman younger than 30 with stable Graves' hyperthyroidism. The CDR3 runs from the conserved cysteine through the conserved F or W. A D gene is named only where the DNA matches it firmly. Clone size appears in some rows only: once, few, many, or a class for an expanded clone.

v_gene: TRBV24-1
j_gene: TRBJ1-1
d_gene: .
abundance: many
CDR3aa: CATSDPFSGGGEAFF
CDR3nt: TGTGCCACCAGTGACCCCTTTTCAGGCGGGGGTGAAGCTTTCTTT

v_gene: TRBV30
j_gene: TRBJ1-5
d_gene: .
abundance: many
CDR3aa: CAWSVLGNQPQHF
CDR3nt: TGTGCCTGGAGTGTTTTGGGGAATCAGCCCCAGCATTTT

v_gene: TRBV6-2/TRBV6-3
j_gene: TRBJ1-1
d_gene: TRBD1
abundance: .
CDR3aa: CASRLRQGAGTEAFF
CDR3nt: TGTGCCAGCAGACTCCGACAGGGGGCGGGTACTGAAGCTTTCTTT

v_gene: TRBV29-1
j_gene: TRBJ2-5
d_gene: .
abundance: many
CDR3aa: CSVLGQAALGDQYF
CDR3nt: TGCAGCGTCTTGGGGCAGGCCGCCCTGGGTGACCAGTACTTC

v_gene: TRBV24-1
j_gene: TRBJ2-2
d_gene: TRBD1
abundance: .
CDR3aa: CATSDYRGLAGELFF
CDR3nt: TGTGCCACCAGTGATTACAGGGGGCTGGCCGGGGAGCTGTTTTTT

v_gene: TRBV30
j_gene: TRBJ1-2
d_gene: TRBD1
abundance: many
CDR3aa: CAWSMGQGEIRGYTF
CDR3nt: TGTGCCTGGAGTATGGGACAGGGAGAGATTAGGGGCTACACCTTC

v_gene: TRBV28
j_gene: TRBJ1-5
d_gene: .
abundance: many
CDR3aa: CASSSSPDGYRPQHF
CDR3nt: TGTGCCAGCAGTTCGTCCCCGGACGGTTATCGGCCCCAGCATTTT

v_gene: TRBV2
j_gene: TRBJ2-5
d_gene: TRBD2
abundance: many
CDR3aa: CASSEGLAVTETQYF
CDR3nt: TGTGCCAGCAGTGAGGGACTAGCTGTTACAGAGACCCAGTACTTC

v_gene: TRBV6-4
j_gene: TRBJ1-1
d_gene: TRBD1
abundance: many
CDR3aa: CASSEGTGGRAFF
CDR3nt: TGTGCCAGCAGTGAAGGGACAGGGGGGCGAGCTTTCTTT

v_gene: TRBV20-1
j_gene: TRBJ1-5
d_gene: .
abundance: many
CDR3aa: CSAAGTPDQPQHF
CDR3nt: TGCAGTGCAGCTGGGACACCGGATCAGCCCCAGCATTTT

v_gene: TRBV6-1
j_gene: TRBJ1-6
d_gene: .
abundance: many
CDR3aa: CASSDRDNSPLHF
CDR3nt: TGTGCCAGCAGTGACAGAGATAATTCACCCCTCCACTTT

v_gene: TRBV20-1
j_gene: TRBJ1-2
d_gene: .
abundance: many
CDR3aa: CSARDPTQGNYGYTF
CDR3nt: TGCAGTGCTAGAGACCCTACCCAGGGTAACTATGGCTACACCTTC

v_gene: TRBV28
j_gene: TRBJ2-4
d_gene: .
abundance: many
CDR3aa: CASSLWGMGVKNIQYF
CDR3nt: TGTGCCAGCAGTTTATGGGGGATGGGGGTGAAAAACATTCAGTACTTC

v_gene: TRBV7-9
j_gene: TRBJ1-1
d_gene: .
abundance: many
CDR3aa: CASSFSRDTEAFF
CDR3nt: TGTGCCAGCAGCTTCTCTCGGGACACTGAAGCTTTCTTT

v_gene: TRBV20-1
j_gene: TRBJ2-5
d_gene: .
abundance: many
CDR3aa: CSVTPNQETQYF
CDR3nt: TGCAGTGTGACACCAAACCAAGAGACCCAGTACTTC

v_gene: TRBV6-2/TRBV6-3
j_gene: TRBJ2-2
d_gene: TRBD1
abundance: many
CDR3aa: CASRFSGSGGTGELLF
CDR3nt: TGTGCCAGCCGTTTCTCGGGATCAGGGGGCACCGGGGAGCTGCTTTTT

v_gene: TRBV2
j_gene: TRBJ2-7
d_gene: .
abundance: many
CDR3aa: CASSGTEVFYEQYF
CDR3nt: TGTGCCAGCAGTGGGACAGAAGTGTTCTACGAGCAGTACTTC

v_gene: TRBV12-3/TRBV12-4
j_gene: TRBJ1-1
d_gene: .
abundance: many
CDR3aa: CASSLGGMGPEAFF
CDR3nt: TGTGCCAGCAGTTTAGGGGGAATGGGGCCTGAAGCTTTCTTT

v_gene: TRBV10-3
j_gene: TRBJ2-7
d_gene: .
abundance: many
CDR3aa: CAIRQEYEQYF
CDR3nt: TGTGCCATCAGGCAGGAATACGAGCAGTACTTC

v_gene: TRBV6-1
j_gene: TRBJ1-1
d_gene: .
abundance: .
CDR3aa: CASSEPGVGADTEAFF
CDR3nt: TGTGCCAGCAGTGAACCCGGGGTGGGGGCGGACACTGAAGCTTTCTTT

v_gene: TRBV30
j_gene: TRBJ2-7
d_gene: .
abundance: .
CDR3aa: CACSVRAYNEQYF
CDR3nt: TGTGCCTGCAGTGTTAGGGCCTATAACGAGCAGTACTTC

v_gene: TRBV20-1
j_gene: TRBJ2-7
d_gene: .
abundance: many
CDR3aa: CSARQTGERPEQYF
CDR3nt: TGCAGTGCTAGGCAGACCGGAGAAAGACCCGAGCAGTACTTC

v_gene: TRBV28
j_gene: TRBJ2-7
d_gene: .
abundance: many
CDR3aa: CASSFAGYISYEQYF
CDR3nt: TGTGCCAGCAGTTTTGCGGGCTATATCTCCTACGAGCAGTACTTC

v_gene: TRBV12-3/TRBV12-4
j_gene: TRBJ1-5
d_gene: .
abundance: few
CDR3aa: CASSFGDPLLYSNQPQHF
CDR3nt: TGTGCCAGCAGTTTTGGGGACCCGTTGCTCTATAGCAATCAGCCCCAGCATTTT

v_gene: TRBV28
j_gene: TRBJ2-7
d_gene: .
abundance: .
CDR3aa: CASSLGWPAGGSYEQYF
CDR3nt: TGTGCCAGCAGTTTAGGTTGGCCGGCAGGGGGGTCCTACGAGCAGTACTTC

v_gene: TRBV2
j_gene: TRBJ2-3
d_gene: TRBD2
abundance: many
CDR3aa: CASSATSGRTDTQYF
CDR3nt: TGTGCCAGCAGTGCTACTAGCGGGAGGACAGATACGCAGTATTTT

v_gene: TRBV7-2
j_gene: TRBJ1-1
d_gene: .
abundance: many
CDR3aa: CASSLFTGNTEAFF
CDR3nt: TGTGCCAGCAGCCTTTTCACAGGGAACACTGAAGCTTTCTTT

v_gene: TRBV6-1
j_gene: TRBJ2-2
d_gene: TRBD1
abundance: many
CDR3aa: CASRETLGQGAGELFF
CDR3nt: TGTGCCAGCAGGGAGACGTTAGGACAGGGGGCCGGGGAGCTGTTTTTT

v_gene: TRBV29-1
j_gene: TRBJ1-1
d_gene: TRBD1
abundance: many
CDR3aa: CSVGGTGENTEAFF
CDR3nt: TGCAGCGTTGGGGGGACAGGGGAAAACACTGAAGCTTTCTTT

v_gene: TRBV20-1
j_gene: TRBJ2-5
d_gene: TRBD2
abundance: .
CDR3aa: CSATLAGGWRGETQYF
CDR3nt: TGCAGTGCAACTCTAGCGGGAGGGTGGAGGGGAGAGACCCAGTACTTC

v_gene: TRBV11-2
j_gene: TRBJ2-5
d_gene: TRBD1
abundance: .
CDR3aa: CASSLRGQGFQETQYF
CDR3nt: TGTGCCAGCAGCTTAAGGGGACAGGGTTTTCAAGAGACCCAGTACTTC

v_gene: TRBV2
j_gene: TRBJ2-5
d_gene: .
abundance: many
CDR3aa: CASSEAGGQETQYF
CDR3nt: TGTGCCAGCAGTGAGGCCGGGGGACAAGAGACCCAGTACTTC

v_gene: TRBV6-1
j_gene: TRBJ2-5
d_gene: TRBD2
abundance: .
CDR3aa: CASKAGLTKETQYF
CDR3nt: TGTGCCAGCAAAGCGGGGCTAACTAAAGAGACCCAGTACTTC

v_gene: TRBV28
j_gene: TRBJ2-7
d_gene: TRBD1
abundance: many
CDR3aa: CASSAPGTGSYEQYF
CDR3nt: TGTGCCAGCAGTGCGCCCGGGACAGGCTCCTACGAGCAGTACTTC

v_gene: TRBV30
j_gene: TRBJ2-7
d_gene: .
abundance: many
CDR3aa: CAWSVRDRYEQYF
CDR3nt: TGTGCCTGGAGTGTACGGGATCGCTACGAGCAGTACTTC

v_gene: TRBV6-5
j_gene: TRBJ2-7
d_gene: .
abundance: many
CDR3aa: CASSYSKDISYEQYF
CDR3nt: TGTGCCAGCAGTTACTCGAAAGACATCTCCTACGAGCAGTACTTC

v_gene: TRBV6-5
j_gene: TRBJ2-5
d_gene: TRBD1
abundance: few
CDR3aa: CASSWSGGAETQYF
CDR3nt: TGTGCCAGCAGTTGGTCAGGGGGCGCGGAGACCCAGTACTTC

v_gene: TRBV27
j_gene: TRBJ1-5
d_gene: TRBD1
abundance: many
CDR3aa: CASSLHTGGNQPQHF
CDR3nt: TGTGCCAGCAGTTTGCACACAGGGGGAAATCAGCCCCAGCATTTT

v_gene: TRBV10-3
j_gene: TRBJ1-2
d_gene: .
abundance: many
CDR3aa: CAISAGVRNYGYTF
CDR3nt: TGTGCCATCAGTGCGGGAGTCCGTAACTATGGCTACACCTTC

v_gene: TRBV7-2
j_gene: TRBJ2-7
d_gene: .
abundance: few
CDR3aa: CASSLEAAVNEQYF
CDR3nt: TGTGCCAGCAGCTTAGAGGCCGCCGTCAACGAGCAGTACTTC

v_gene: TRBV7-8
j_gene: TRBJ2-4
d_gene: .
abundance: .
CDR3aa: CASSLGRGPLAKNIQYF
CDR3nt: TGTGCCAGCAGCTTAGGCCGGGGTCCCCTAGCCAAAAACATTCAGTACTTC

v_gene: TRBV2
j_gene: TRBJ2-7
d_gene: .
abundance: many
CDR3aa: CASSEGASLTYEQYF
CDR3nt: TGTGCCAGCAGTGAAGGGGCTAGCTTAACCTACGAGCAGTACTTC

v_gene: TRBV12-3/TRBV12-4
j_gene: TRBJ2-7
d_gene: .
abundance: many
CDR3aa: CASSFRVSYEQYF
CDR3nt: TGTGCCAGCAGTTTCCGGGTTTCCTACGAGCAGTACTTC

v_gene: TRBV20-1
j_gene: TRBJ2-5
d_gene: TRBD2
abundance: many
CDR3aa: CSARLAGEESFIPETQYF
CDR3nt: TGCAGTGCAAGACTAGCGGGAGAGGAATCCTTCATCCCAGAGACCCAGTACTTC

v_gene: TRBV30
j_gene: TRBJ1-1
d_gene: .
abundance: many
CDR3aa: CAWSVTTVMNTEAFF
CDR3nt: TGTGCCTGGAGTGTAACCACAGTTATGAACACTGAAGCTTTCTTT

v_gene: TRBV19
j_gene: TRBJ2-4
d_gene: .
abundance: few
CDR3aa: CASSPLETKNIQYF
CDR3nt: TGTGCCAGTAGCCCACTAGAGACAAAAAACATTCAGTACTTC

v_gene: TRBV24-1
j_gene: TRBJ2-5
d_gene: TRBD2
abundance: .
CDR3aa: CATSLAGQETQYF
CDR3nt: TGTGCCACCAGTTTAGCGGGGCAAGAGACCCAGTACTTC

v_gene: TRBV28
j_gene: TRBJ2-7
d_gene: .
abundance: .
CDR3aa: CASSSVVHEQYF
CDR3nt: TGTGCCAGCAGTTCCGTGGTCCACGAGCAGTACTTC

v_gene: TRBV12-3/TRBV12-4
j_gene: TRBJ2-7
d_gene: .
abundance: many
CDR3aa: CASSLRAGEWYEQYF
CDR3nt: TGTGCCAGCAGTTTAAGGGCAGGGGAGTGGTACGAGCAGTACTTC

v_gene: TRBV5-8
j_gene: TRBJ2-7
d_gene: .
abundance: few
CDR3aa: CANSKSGTVVYEQYF
CDR3nt: TGTGCCAACAGCAAATCAGGGACGGTGGTTTACGAGCAGTACTTC

v_gene: TRBV11-2
j_gene: TRBJ2-7
d_gene: TRBD2
abundance: .
CDR3aa: CASSSGTSGSPREQYF
CDR3nt: TGTGCCAGCAGCTCCGGGACTAGCGGGAGCCCGCGCGAGCAGTACTTC

v_gene: TRBV12-3/TRBV12-4
j_gene: TRBJ2-7
d_gene: .
abundance: few
CDR3aa: CASSNRGRASYEQYF
CDR3nt: TGTGCCAGCAGCAACCGGGGGCGAGCCTCCTACGAGCAGTACTTC

v_gene: TRBV7-2
j_gene: TRBJ1-1
d_gene: .
abundance: many
CDR3aa: CASSLVRVPPEAFF
CDR3nt: TGTGCCAGCAGCTTAGTGCGGGTACCCCCTGAAGCTTTCTTT

v_gene: TRBV6-5
j_gene: TRBJ1-2
d_gene: .
abundance: few
CDR3aa: CASSYPNGGYTF
CDR3nt: TGTGCCAGCAGTTACCCCAACGGTGGCTACACCTTC

v_gene: TRBV5-1
j_gene: TRBJ2-7
d_gene: .
abundance: many
CDR3aa: CASSLTTDYEQYF
CDR3nt: TGCGCCAGCAGCTTGACGACCGACTACGAGCAGTACTTC

v_gene: TRBV5-1
j_gene: TRBJ2-7
d_gene: .
abundance: many
CDR3aa: CASSLNGLRGIEEQYF
CDR3nt: TGCGCCAGCAGCTTGAATGGGCTCCGCGGAATTGAGGAGCAGTACTTC

v_gene: TRBV6-2/TRBV6-3
j_gene: TRBJ1-5
d_gene: .
abundance: .
CDR3aa: CASSFSPNQPQHF
CDR3nt: TGTGCCAGCAGTTTCAGCCCGAATCAGCCCCAGCATTTT